This T cell receptor beta chain derives from a study of shared clonotypes between healthy human individuals. The overall study: Each donor had three CD4 naive, three CD4 memory, two CD8 naive and one CD8 memory plate. Study findings and constraints: Generation probabilities of non-shared clonotypes were lower (relative to those shared by all four donors).

The germline gives CDR1 SGHNT, CDR2 YYREEE (reference sequence). This CDR3 is built from 15 residues. V lost 0 bases and J 6 bases, leaving 16 bases between the germline ends. Authors' analysis steps: From ImmunoSEQ came sequences covering only the junction and carrying no quality scores, so filtering differed. Profiled with immunoSEQ multiplex PCR; TCRdb holds only in-frame clones, not every one. The V and J calls and the clone size are those of that table, but D and trimming were determined from the DNA. The data contain hundreds of thousands of clones, roughly 95% of them singletons. Note on this clone: Its antigen is undetermined.

All of the donors resided in Nashville, Tennessee, and each was a Caucasian adult. The clonotype was recovered from a woman between 25 and 40 years old in good health. The chain employs TRBV5-4 and TRBJ2-7, with a tentative D call TRBD2 (6 bases). Sequenced input: naive CD4+ T cells sorted from blood. Subset denoted: CD45RA+ positively selected. The CDR3 DNA sequence: TGTGCCAGCAGCTTGGAGGCGGGAACGGCCGCCGAGCAGTACTTC. Amino acid sequence: CASSLEAGTAAEQYF.